The next 9 T cell receptor beta chains were all read from a single sample in a study of identical twins. A single record per CDR3 protein comes from TCRdb applying MiXCR to the 5' RACE reads. The repertoire holds approximately 220,000 distinct CDR3 sequences, roughly a tenth seen once, with 5% to 6.5% in the top ten. The sample consisted of memory (CD45RO+) T cells sorted from blood. Every receptor here comes from a woman aged 18-30 years in good health.

The V call is TRBV11-3, the J call TRBJ2-7; D is uncertain. Germline CDR1 SGHNT, CDR2 YENEEA. The CDR3 consists of 14 residues. V shed 5 bases and J shed 3 bases, with 14 bases lying between them. CDR3 amino acids: CASSPNAASYEQYF. The CDR3 nucleotides are TGTGCCAGCAGCCCGAACGCGGCTAGCTACGAGCAGTACTTC. The whole variable domain, filled in from reference TRBV11-3 and TRBJ2-7, reads EAGVVQSPRYKIIEKKQPVAFWCNPISGHNTLYWYLQNLGQGPELLIRYENEEAVDDSQLPKDRFSAERLKGVDSTLKIQPAELGDSAVYLCASSPNAASYEQYFGPGTRLTVT.

This sequence joins TRBV12-3 or TRBV12-4 and TRBJ1-1; D possibly corresponds to TRBD1 (6 bases). The CDR3 extends over 16 amino acids. Trimming cost V 8 bases and J 0 bases, with 19 bases left between them. In DNA form, the CDR3 reads TGTGCCAGCGGGTACTTGAACAGGGTCATGAACACTGAAGCTTTCTTT. Translation gives CASGYLNRVMNTEAFF.

CDR3 in DNA: TGCAGTGCTAGTCTAGCCTACGAGCAGTACTTC. As protein: CSASLAYEQYF. This sequence joins TRBV20-1 and TRBJ2-7, with no clear D. The CDR3 loop spans 11 amino acids. V was clipped by 3 bases and J by 2 bases, with 5 bases between them. Germline V gene lookup returns CDR1 DFQATT and CDR2 SNEGSKA (reference sequence).

This clonotype turned up a few times. The chain carries TRBV2 and TRBJ1-1; D unresolved. Germline V lookup: CDR1 SNHLY, CDR2 FYNNEI. V was clipped by 7 bases and J by 2 bases, with 11 bases between them. There are 13 residues in the CDR3. CDR3 protein: CASKGQPNTEAFF. CDR3 sequence (DNA): TGTGCCAGCAAAGGGCAGCCTAACACTGAAGCTTTCTTT.

This clonotype appeared many times. V and J are TRBV6-5 and TRBJ2-7; no definite D call. V gave up 4 bases and J gave up 4 bases, with 8 bases separating them. Germline assignment: CDR1 MNHEY and CDR2 SVGAGI. The CDR3 is 12 amino acids. The CDR3 DNA reads TGTGCCAGCAGTTCAGCTGGGTACGAGCAGTACTTC. This gives the protein CASSSAGYEQYF.

There are many counts of this clonotype. This sequence joins TRBV7-9 and TRBJ2-7, with 7 bases matching TRBD1. The J segment lost 3 bases and the V segment lost 5 bases, leaving 4 bases of the junction unmatched. CDR1 is SEHNR and CDR2 is FQNEAQ in the germline V gene (reference sequence). This CDR3 comprises 13 residues. This CDR3 is CASSDGQDYEQYF. The CDR3 DNA reads as TGTGCCAGCAGCGACGGACAGGACTACGAGCAGTACTTC.

This clonotype was picked up a small number of times. The chain couples TRBV7-6 to TRBJ1-6, with D possibly being TRBD1 (5 bases). The CDR3 runs to 14 residues. The germline CDR1 and CDR2 sequences are SGHVS and FNYEAQ. Trimming left V 4 bases short and J 7 bases short, with 11 bases between. The DNA for the CDR3 is TGTGCCAGCAGCTCGGGACCGACGAATTCACCCCTCCACTTT. As protein: CASSSGPTNSPLHF. The complete variable domain, with remaining parts taken from reference TRBV7-6 and TRBJ1-6, reads GAGVSQSPRYKVTKRGQDVALRCDPISGHVSLYWYRQALGQGPEFLTYFNYEAQQDKSGLPNDRFSAERPEGSISTLTIQRTEQRDSAMYRCASSSGPTNSPLHFGNGTRLTVT.

This clonotype was observed a handful of times. The chain recombines TRBV20-1 with TRBJ1-1, with a tentative D call TRBD1 (6 bases). CDR1 DFQATT and CDR2 SNEGSKA come from the germline V gene (reference sequence). The CDR3 contains 14 residues. Deletions cut 0 bases from V and 4 bases from J, with 12 bases between. CDR3 region: CSARDPNRVTEAFF. The DNA of the CDR3 is TGCAGTGCTAGAGATCCCAACAGGGTCACTGAAGCTTTCTTT.

This clonotype turned up a few times. CDR3 nucleotide sequence: TGCGCCAGCAGCGATCAACAGGGGGCAGTCTATGGCTACACCTTC. It codes for CASSDQQGAVYGYTF. The genes are TRBV5-1 and TRBJ1-2; 9 bases line up with TRBD1. Germline-derived CDR1 and CDR2 are SGHRS and YFSETQ. Unmatched junction bases numbered 8, after V lost 4 bases and J lost 4 bases. CDR3 length: 15 residues.